A single TCR beta chain is shown here with its context. The antigen remains undetermined. Researchers ran the PCR with 60 Vbeta and 13 Jbeta primers. Sequencing was performed with immunoSEQ multiplex PCR; in TCRdb, only in-frame clones are kept and a portion is missing. The repertoire holds more than 95,000 clones, with 9% to 10% as singletons. The entry originates in a study of cytomegalovirus exposure and HLA in healthy donors. General observations from the study: High sensitivity and specificity were reportedly achieved when the classifier diagnosed cytomegalovirus status.

Material: PBMCs. This sequence originates from a man aged 30 to 39 in good health and CMV-seronegative.

CDR3 in amino acids: CASSERLAAYEQYF. The CDR3 region has the DNA TGTGCCAGCAGTGAACGTCTGGCAGCCTACGAGCAGTACTTC. The chain is built from TRBV2 and TRBJ2-7, with unresolved D. This CDR3 contains 14 residues. V lost 2 bases and J 2 bases, leaving 10 bases between the germline ends. The germline V gene has CDR1 SNHLY and CDR2 FYNNEI. Looking up the rest from reference TRBV2 and TRBJ2-7 gives the full variable domain: EPEVTQTPSHQVTQMGQEVILRCVPISNHLYFYWYRQILGQKVEFLVSFYNNEISEKSEIFDDQFSVERPDGSNFTLKIRSTKLEDSAMYFCASSERLAAYEQYFGPGTRLTVT.